The 21 T cell receptor beta chains below all came from one sample that was sequenced in a study of cytomegalovirus exposure and HLA in healthy donors listed by TCRdb under 2017. The library was generated by the immunoSEQ multiplex PCR assay. For the multiplex PCR, a mixture combining 60 forward primers for TCR Vbeta segments and 13 reverse primers for TCR Jbeta segments was used. TCRdb took this table from immuneACCESS and kept in-frame rearrangements with V and J called. Such tables lack part of the clones; where checked against another copy, unresolved V genes explain under half of the gap, and the rest is unexplained. The sample table shows approximately 150,000 clones, and approximately 80% are seen once. The ten biggest clones cover around 6.6% of the sample. Sequences were obtained from PBMCs. Every receptor here comes from a woman in her forties in good health and CMV-seropositive.

This clone was seen just once. This chain uses TRBV5-8 with TRBJ2-5, with D possibly TRBD2 on 6 matching bases. Trimming took 4 bases from V and 5 from J, leaving 21 bases between them. The CDR3 extends over 16 amino acids. In germline, CDR1 is SGHTS, CDR2 YDEGEE. This CDR3 reads CASSTPLRNGGETQYF. CDR3 DNA: TGTGCCAGCAGCACCCCCCTACGGAACGGAGGGGAGACCCAGTACTTC.

V and J are TRBV10-2 and TRBJ2-7; TRBD1 might be the D (5 bases). The CDR3 length is 15 residues. Germline CDR1 is WSHSY and CDR2 is SAAADI. V was cut by 6 bases and J by 1 base, with 16 bases left in between. CDR3 bases: TGCGCCAGCAGGGAAGGGGTGCTTACTTCCTACGAGCAGTACTTC. Protein sequence: CASREGVLTSYEQYF.

The chain couples TRBV18 to TRBJ2-3; 9 positions agree with TRBD2. The CDR3 consists of 16 residues. Germline values: CDR1 KGHSH, CDR2 LQKENI. The V and J ends lost 1 base and 2 bases, in that order; junction bases with no gene match: 4. CDR3 in amino acids: CASSPLASGATDTQYF. CDR3 bases: TGTGCCAGCTCACCACTCGCTAGCGGGGCCACAGATACGCAGTATTTT.

The chain joins TRBV19 to TRBJ1-4; D uncertain. V dropped 10 bases and J dropped 8 bases, with 17 bases sitting between them. CDR1 LNHDA and CDR2 SQIVND come from the germline V gene (reference sequence). The CDR3 runs to 13 residues. CDR3 residues: CATRSREGEKLFF. The CDR3 nucleotides read TGTGCCACGAGATCGAGGGAGGGAGAAAAACTGTTTTTT.

V is TRBV9 and J is TRBJ2-3, with 14 bases fitting TRBD2. The CDR3 loop spans 15 amino acids. Unmatched junction bases numbered 5, after V lost 3 bases and J lost 8 bases. Germline loops: CDR1 SGDLS, CDR2 YYNGEE. CDR3 sequence reads: CASSGGGLAGGTQYF. The DNA of the CDR3 is TGTGCCAGCAGCGGAGGCGGACTAGCGGGAGGTACGCAGTATTTT.

This chain uses TRBV5-1 with TRBJ2-5; the match to TRBD1 covers 7 bases. CDR3 length equals 12 residues. Germline V gene lookup returns CDR1 SGHRS and CDR2 YFSETQ. The J segment lost 5 bases and the V segment lost 5 bases, leaving 3 bases of the junction unmatched. CDR3 amino acids: CASRTGWETQYF. CDR3 DNA: TGCGCCAGCAGGACAGGGTGGGAGACCCAGTACTTC.

V is TRBV5-4 and J is TRBJ2-1, with 12 bases fitting TRBD2. CDR1 and CDR2 from the germline V gene are SGHNT and YYREEE (reference sequence). The CDR3 consists of 16 residues. Trimming took 3 bases from V and 5 from J; bases not matched to a gene: 6. The CDR3: CASSSSGRARDNEQFF. The CDR3 DNA is TGTGCCAGCAGCTCTAGCGGGAGGGCCAGGGACAATGAGCAGTTCTTC.

As for this clone: Germline and junction disagree at one end, which may indicate a read error. The gene calls are TRBV7-9 and TRBJ2-7; 13 positions agree with TRBD2. Germline loops: CDR1 SEHNR, CDR2 FQNEAQ (reference sequence). The CDR3 is made up of 16 amino acids. This CDR3 reads CSSSIRQGTSGTEQYF. CDR3 bases: TGTTCCAGCAGCATCCGACAGGGGACTAGCGGGACCGAGCAGTACTTC.

V usage is TRBV11-2 and J usage is TRBJ2-7, with 7 positions matching TRBD1. The CDR3 has 14 amino acids. V was pared by 6 bases and J by 3 bases, with 8 bases of the junction left unmatched. Germline CDR1 reads SGHAT; CDR2 reads FQNNGV. The CDR3 nucleotides read TGTGCCAGCAGTTTCGGTACAGGGGTCTACGAGCAGTACTTC. It codes for CASSFGTGVYEQYF.

The chain combines TRBV9 with TRBJ2-7; a weak D match, TRBD2 (5 bases). V lost 1 base and J lost 4, with 15 bases in between. CDR3 length: 15 amino acids. CDR1 is SGDLS, CDR2 YYNGEE, per germline. The CDR3 protein is CASSVSDTSYYEQYF. CDR3 coding DNA: TGTGCCAGCAGCGTATCTGACACTAGTTATTACGAGCAGTACTTC.

This clone was counted a single time. This CDR3 reads CAWSSGTIGEQYF. The CDR3, as DNA: TGTGCCTGGAGCAGCGGGACTATCGGGGAGCAGTACTTC. The chain combines TRBV30 with TRBJ2-7; 7 bases are shared with TRBD2. The germline gives CDR1 GTSNPN, CDR2 SVGIG (reference sequence). The V gene end was trimmed by 3 bases and the J gene end by 7 bases; junction bases not matched to a gene: 9. The length of the CDR3 is 13 residues.

This chain links TRBV6-5 with TRBJ2-5, with D tentatively TRBD1 (5 bases). V was clipped by 4 bases and J by 1 base, with 7 bases between them. There are 13 residues in the CDR3. In germline, CDR1 is MNHEY, CDR2 SVGAGI. CDR3 coding DNA: TGTGCCAGCAGTTGGGGCAGCCAAGAGACCCAGTACTTC. Translating it yields CASSWGSQETQYF.

V and J are TRBV7-6 and TRBJ1-2; D is perhaps TRBD1 (5 bases). Trimming removed 5 bases from V and 8 bases from J, with 21 bases in between. Germline CDR1 SGHVS, CDR2 FNYEAQ. The CDR3 loop spans 15 amino acids. The CDR3: CASSQGNGGIRGYTF. CDR3 nucleotide sequence: TGTGCCAGCAGCCAAGGGAACGGGGGGATACGAGGCTACACCTTC.

This clone was found once. The rearrangement uses TRBV5-4 and TRBJ2-7; 13 positions match TRBD2. This CDR3 contains 15 residues. V was pared by 4 bases and J by 2 bases, with 3 bases of the junction left unmatched. Germline V lookup: CDR1 SGHNT, CDR2 YYREEE (reference sequence). CDR3 nucleotides: TGTGCCAGCAGCCCGGGGACTAGCGGGACCTACGAGCAGTACTTC. It yields the protein CASSPGTSGTYEQYF.

This chain joins TRBV9 and TRBJ2-7; 11 nucleotides match TRBD2. V gave up 4 bases and J gave up 7 bases; unmatched junction bases: 28. The V gene's germline CDR1 is SGDLS and CDR2 YYNGEE. The CDR3 is 21 amino acids. The CDR3 DNA reads TGTGCCAGCAGCCCCAAAACATGGGGGGAACTAGCGGGAGCATTGAGTGAGGAGCAGTACTTC. Encoded protein: CASSPKTWGELAGALSEEQYF.

The chain carries TRBV28 and TRBJ2-3; 8 bases align to TRBD2. The CDR3 spans 16 residues. The V gene's germline CDR1 is MDHEN and CDR2 SYDVKM. Trimming removed 6 bases from V and 5 bases from J; junction bases left unmatched: 13. The DNA for the CDR3 is TGTGCCAGCAGATTCTCTAGCGGGTTGAGTCGAGATACGCAGTATTTT. It yields the protein CASRFSSGLSRDTQYF.

This clone has more than one count but fewer than ten. The rearrangement links TRBV28 to TRBJ2-4, with D possibly TRBD2 on 6 matching bases. Per germline, CDR1 MDHEN and CDR2 SYDVKM. This CDR3 spans 14 amino acids. Trimming stripped 3 bases from V and 16 bases from J, with 22 bases between. CDR3 nucleotide sequence: TGTGCCAGCAGTTTCCCCAGACTAGAAATGAAGCTATACTTC. It is translated as CASSFPRLEMKLYF. The variable domain in full, with the rest retrieved from reference TRBV28 and TRBJ2-4, is DVKVTQSSRYLVKRTGEKVFLECVQDMDHENMFWYRQDPGLGLRLIYFSYDVKMKEKGDIPEGYSVSREKKERFSLILESASTNQTSMYLCASSFPRLEMKLYFGAGTRLSVL.

The rearrangement joins TRBV10-3 to TRBJ2-5, with 7 nucleotides matching TRBD2. The V gene's germline CDR1 is ENHRY and CDR2 SYGVKD. There are 14 residues in the CDR3. The V gene end was trimmed by 5 bases and the J gene end by 4 bases; junction bases not matched to a gene: 7. CDR3 residues: CAISLAGGGETQYF. In DNA form, the CDR3 reads TGTGCCATCAGTTTAGCGGGTGGGGGAGAGACCCAGTACTTC.

The rearrangement links TRBV5-1 to TRBJ1-4, with D tentatively TRBD1 (5 bases). This CDR3 comprises 15 residues. The V gene's germline CDR1 is SGHRS and CDR2 YFSETQ. Trimming stripped 3 bases from V and 8 bases from J, with 17 bases between. The CDR3 sequence: CASSSLGTGKEKLFF. DNA of the CDR3: TGCGCCAGCAGCTCACTCGGGACTGGGAAGGAAAAACTGTTTTTT.

The rearrangement joins TRBV7-6 to TRBJ1-1, with 9 bases that match TRBD1. Looked up from germline, CDR1 is SGHVS and CDR2 is FNYEAQ. The CDR3 totals 15 residues. Losses at the gene ends were 4 bases for V and 3 bases for J; bases not matched to a gene: 6. The CDR3 DNA sequence: TGTGCCAGCAGCTCGGGGACAGGGTGGGACACTGAAGCTTTCTTT. Its protein is CASSSGTGWDTEAFF.

J is TRBJ2-7 and V is TRBV7-2, with 9 bases fitting TRBD1. V trimming: 0 bases; J trimming: 2 bases; junction bases outside the gene matches: 2. This CDR3 spans 15 amino acids. Germline lookup yields CDR1 SGHTA and CDR2 FQGNSA. The CDR3 DNA follows: TGTGCCAGCAGCTTAGCCGGGACAGGGACCTACGAGCAGTACTTC. Translation gives CASSLAGTGTYEQYF. Using reference TRBV7-2 and TRBJ2-7 for the parts outside the CDR3, the full variable domain is GAGVSQSPSNKVTEKGKDVELRCDPISGHTALYWYRQSLGQGLEFLIYFQGNSAPDKSGLPSDRFSAERTGGSVSTLTIQRTQQEDSAVYLCASSLAGTGTYEQYFGPGTRLTVT.